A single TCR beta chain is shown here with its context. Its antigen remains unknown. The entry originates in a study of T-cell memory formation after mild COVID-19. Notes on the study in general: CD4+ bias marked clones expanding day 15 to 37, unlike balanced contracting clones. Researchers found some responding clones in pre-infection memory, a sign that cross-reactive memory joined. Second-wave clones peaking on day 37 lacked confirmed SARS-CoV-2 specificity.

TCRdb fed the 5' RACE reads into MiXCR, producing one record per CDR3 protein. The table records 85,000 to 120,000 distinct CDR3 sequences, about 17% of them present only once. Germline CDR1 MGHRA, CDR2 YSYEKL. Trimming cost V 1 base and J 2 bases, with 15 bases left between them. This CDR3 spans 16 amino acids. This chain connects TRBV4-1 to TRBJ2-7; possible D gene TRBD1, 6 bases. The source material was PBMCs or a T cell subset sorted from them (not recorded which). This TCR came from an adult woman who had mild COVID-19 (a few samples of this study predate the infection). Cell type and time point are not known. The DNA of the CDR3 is TGCGCCAGCAGCCAAGGGACGGCAGGGGAAACCTACGAGCAGTACTTC. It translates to CASSQGTAGETYEQYF.